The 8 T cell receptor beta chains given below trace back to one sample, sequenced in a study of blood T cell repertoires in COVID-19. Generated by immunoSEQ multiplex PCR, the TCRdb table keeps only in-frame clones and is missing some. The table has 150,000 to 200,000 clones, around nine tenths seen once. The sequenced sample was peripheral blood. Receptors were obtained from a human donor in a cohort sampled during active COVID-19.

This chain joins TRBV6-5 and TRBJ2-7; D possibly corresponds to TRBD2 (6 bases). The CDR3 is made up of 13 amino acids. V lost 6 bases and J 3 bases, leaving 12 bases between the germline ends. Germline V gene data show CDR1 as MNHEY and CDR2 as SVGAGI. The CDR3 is CASRGGGVYEQYF. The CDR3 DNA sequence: TGTGCCAGCAGGGGCGGCGGGGTCTACGAGCAGTACTTC.

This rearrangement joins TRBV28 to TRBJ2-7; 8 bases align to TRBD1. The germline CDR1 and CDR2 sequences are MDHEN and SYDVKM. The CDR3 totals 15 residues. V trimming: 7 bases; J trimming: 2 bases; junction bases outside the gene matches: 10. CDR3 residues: CASKRTGSSAYEQYF. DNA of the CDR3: TGTGCCAGCAAGCGGACAGGGTCGAGCGCCTACGAGCAGTACTTC.

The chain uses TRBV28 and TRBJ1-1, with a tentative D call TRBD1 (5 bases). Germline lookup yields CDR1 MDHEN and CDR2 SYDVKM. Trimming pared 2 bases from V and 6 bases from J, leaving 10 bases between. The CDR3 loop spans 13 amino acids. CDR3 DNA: TGTGCCAGCAGTTTAGGGGGGAGGGCTGAAGCTTTCTTT. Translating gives CASSLGGRAEAFF.

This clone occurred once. The CDR3 nucleotides are TGCGCCAGCAGTGAGTCTGGCACGGGACAGGGTTCTGGCTACACCTTC. This gives the protein CASSESGTGQGSGYTF. V is TRBV10-2 and J is TRBJ1-2; 9 positions agree with TRBD1. This CDR3 region has 16 residues. Germline assignment: CDR1 WSHSY and CDR2 SAAADI. Unmatched junction bases numbered 9, after V lost 0 bases and J lost 7 bases.

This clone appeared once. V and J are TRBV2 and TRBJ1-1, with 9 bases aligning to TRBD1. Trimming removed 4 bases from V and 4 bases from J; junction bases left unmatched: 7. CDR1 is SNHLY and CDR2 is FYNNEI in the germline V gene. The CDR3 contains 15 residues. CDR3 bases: TGTGCCAGCAGTGTAGACAGGGGGAGAGGCACTGAAGCTTTCTTT. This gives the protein CASSVDRGRGTEAFF.

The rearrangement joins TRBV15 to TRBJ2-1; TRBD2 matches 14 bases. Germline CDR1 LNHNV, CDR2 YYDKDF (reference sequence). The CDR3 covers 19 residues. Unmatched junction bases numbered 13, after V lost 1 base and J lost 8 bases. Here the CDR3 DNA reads TGTGCCACCAGCAGAGGGGGACTAGCGGGAGCCCCTATGTGGGATGAGCAGTTCTTC. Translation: CATSRGGLAGAPMWDEQFF.

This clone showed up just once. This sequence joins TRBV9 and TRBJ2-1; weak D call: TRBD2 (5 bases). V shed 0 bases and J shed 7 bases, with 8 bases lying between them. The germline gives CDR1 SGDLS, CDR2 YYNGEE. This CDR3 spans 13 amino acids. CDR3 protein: CASSVDPGNEQFF. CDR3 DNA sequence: TGTGCCAGCAGCGTAGATCCGGGAAATGAGCAGTTCTTC.

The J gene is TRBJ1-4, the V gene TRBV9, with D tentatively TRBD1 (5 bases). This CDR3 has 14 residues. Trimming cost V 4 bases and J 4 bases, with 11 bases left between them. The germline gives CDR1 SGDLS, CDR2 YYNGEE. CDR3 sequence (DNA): TGTGCCAGCAGCCCCCTGGGGGGTAATGAAAAACTGTTTTTT. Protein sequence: CASSPLGGNEKLFF.